Listed below are T cell receptor beta chains from one sample, sequenced in a study of CD8 T cells in ankylosing spondylitis. Via MiXCR, TCRdb re-called the 5' RACE reads, giving one row per CDR3 protein. The data hold around 39,000 distinct CDR3 sequences, with around 15% observed a single time. The specimen was synovial fluid, either unsorted or a sorted T cell fraction (not recorded which). The receptor set was obtained from a male donor with ankylosing spondylitis. Each CDR3 is given with its conserved first and last residue. D genes are given only for firm matches. Size is stated for part of the rows, as once, few or many counts, or as a class when the clone is expanded.

d_call | j_call | clone_size | v_call | cdr3_aa | cdr3_nt
NA | TRBJ1-1 | few | TRBV20-1 | CSAYGRDTEAFF | TGCAGTGCCTATGGCAGGGACACTGAAGCTTTCTTT
TRBD1 | TRBJ2-7 | many | TRBV25-1 | CASSRTGSYEQYF | TGTGCCAGCAGTAGGACAGGGTCCTACGAGCAGTACTTC
NA | TRBJ2-1 | NA | TRBV25-1 | CASRKSLDTPKNEQFF | TGTGCCAGCAGGAAGTCCCTCGACACTCCTAAGAATGAGCAGTTCTTC
TRBD1 | TRBJ2-7 | few | TRBV20-1 | CSARDRDSYYEQYF | TGCAGTGCTAGAGATCGGGACAGTTACTACGAGCAGTACTTC
NA | TRBJ2-5 | many | TRBV28 | CASSLSGEVETQYF | TGTGCCAGCAGTTTATCAGGGGAAGTAGAGACCCAGTACTTC
NA | TRBJ1-5 | medium-sized | TRBV7-2 | CASSLVVVSNQPQHF | TGTGCCAGCAGCTTAGTGGTTGTGAGCAATCAGCCCCAGCATTTT
TRBD1 | TRBJ2-7 | few | TRBV27 | CASSFGQGYEQYF | TGTGCCAGCAGTTTTGGACAGGGCTACGAGCAGTACTTC
NA | TRBJ2-3 | NA | TRBV19 | CASSEMRGGGTDTQYF | TGTGCCAGTAGTGAAATGAGAGGGGGAGGCACAGATACGCAGTATTTT
NA | TRBJ1-5 | NA | TRBV4-3 | CASSQEAGNQPQHF | TGCGCCAGCAGCCAAGAAGCCGGGAATCAGCCCCAGCATTTT
TRBD2 | TRBJ2-1 | medium-sized | TRBV11-1 | CASSLKGLAGLNEQFF | TGTGCCAGCAGCTTAAAGGGACTAGCGGGATTGAATGAGCAGTTCTTC
TRBD1 | TRBJ1-2 | many | TRBV4-3 | CASGDSYGYTF | TGCGCCAGCGGGGACAGCTATGGCTACACCTTC
NA | TRBJ2-2 | few | TRBV29-1 | CSVEGNERAGELFF | TGCAGCGTTGAAGGAAACGAGCGGGCCGGGGAGCTGTTTTTT
NA | TRBJ2-5 | many | TRBV29-1 | CSVGGLAGETQYF | TGCAGCGTTGGGGGACTCGCGGGAGAGACCCAGTACTTC
TRBD1 | TRBJ1-1 | NA | TRBV6-1 | CASRTGGESTEAFF | TGTGCCAGCAGGACAGGGGGCGAAAGCACTGAAGCTTTCTTT
NA | TRBJ2-5 | NA | TRBV24-1 | CATSDQGTELETQYF | TGTGCCACCAGTGACCAAGGGACTGAGCTCGAGACCCAGTACTTC
NA | TRBJ1-1 | few | TRBV18 | CASSPGGVWTEAFF | TGTGCCAGCTCACCGGGAGGCGTGTGGACTGAAGCTTTCTTT
NA | TRBJ2-3 | few | TRBV7-8 | CASSSRGGLTDTQYF | TGTGCCAGCAGCTCCCGAGGGGGTTTAACAGATACGCAGTATTTT
NA | TRBJ2-2 | NA | TRBV10-3 | CAISESPENTGELFF | TGTGCCATCAGTGAGTCACCAGAGAACACCGGGGAGCTGTTTTTT
NA | TRBJ1-2 | few | TRBV2 | CAQVRERGSDYGYTF | TGTGCCCAAGTGAGGGAGAGGGGGAGCGACTATGGCTACACCTTC
TRBD1 | TRBJ1-1 | NA | TRBV20-1 | CSAKGGRNTEAFF | TGCAGTGCTAAAGGGGGCCGGAACACTGAAGCTTTCTTT
TRBD1 | TRBJ1-5 | few | TRBV28 | CASSLRGGEDQPQHF | TGTGCCAGCAGTTTAAGAGGGGGCGAGGATCAGCCCCAGCATTTT
NA | TRBJ2-7 | NA | TRBV5-1 | CASSLRGTLHYYEQYF | TGCGCCAGCAGCTTGAGGGGGACACTCCACTACTACGAGCAGTACTTC
NA | TRBJ2-2 | few | TRBV9 | CASSVVANTGELFF | TGTGCCAGCAGCGTAGTAGCGAACACCGGGGAGCTGTTTTTT
TRBD2 | TRBJ2-1 | NA | TRBV10-2 | CASTGTSGREGNEQFF | TGCGCCAGCACCGGGACTAGCGGGAGGGAAGGCAATGAGCAGTTCTTC
NA | TRBJ1-2 | NA | TRBV28 | CASSLWGGEGENYGYTF | TGTGCCAGCAGTTTATGGGGCGGCGAAGGTGAGAACTATGGCTACACCTTC
TRBD2 | TRBJ2-1 | few | TRBV9 | CASSVAGGRGHEQFF | TGTGCCAGCAGCGTCGCGGGGGGCAGGGGCCATGAGCAGTTCTTC
NA | TRBJ2-3 | once | TRBV6-2/TRBV6-3 | CASSYSAGTSTDTQYF | TGTGCCAGCAGTTACTCTGCGGGGACTTCCACAGATACGCAGTATTTT
NA | TRBJ1-5 | NA | TRBV27 | CASSLGGAGQPQHF | TGTGCCAGCAGTTTAGGGGGGGCCGGTCAGCCCCAGCATTTT
NA | TRBJ1-5 | many | TRBV19 | CASSIWGGGNQPQHF | TGTGCCAGTAGTATTTGGGGAGGAGGCAATCAGCCCCAGCATTTT